The clone carrying this T cell receptor beta chain showed up just a few times. The immunoSEQ assay was v3. Sequenced by immunoSEQ multiplex PCR; TCRdb stores in-frame clones only, minus some. This table holds some 90,000 clones, about two thirds found once. This sample is drawn from a study of TIL therapy for anti-PD-1-resistant metastatic lung cancer. This CDR3 is built from 18 residues. V was pared by 0 bases and J by 1 base, with 10 bases of the junction left unmatched. Germline V gene sequence: CDR1 SGHTA, CDR2 FQGNSA. As to time point: pre-treatment sample, taken before nivolumab and TIL therapy. Most excised metastases sampled were pleural nodules or supraclavicular lymph nodes.

The sample here was tumor tissue, taken at baseline. The V and J genes are TRBV7-2 and TRBJ1-1; 8 nucleotides match TRBD1. This clonotype was sampled from a person between 25 and 80 years old with non-small cell lung cancer. The CDR3 loop is CASSLARVAGGRNTEAFF. In DNA form, the CDR3 reads TGTGCCAGCAGCTTAGCGCGAGTCGCAGGGGGCAGGAACACTGAAGCTTTCTTT.